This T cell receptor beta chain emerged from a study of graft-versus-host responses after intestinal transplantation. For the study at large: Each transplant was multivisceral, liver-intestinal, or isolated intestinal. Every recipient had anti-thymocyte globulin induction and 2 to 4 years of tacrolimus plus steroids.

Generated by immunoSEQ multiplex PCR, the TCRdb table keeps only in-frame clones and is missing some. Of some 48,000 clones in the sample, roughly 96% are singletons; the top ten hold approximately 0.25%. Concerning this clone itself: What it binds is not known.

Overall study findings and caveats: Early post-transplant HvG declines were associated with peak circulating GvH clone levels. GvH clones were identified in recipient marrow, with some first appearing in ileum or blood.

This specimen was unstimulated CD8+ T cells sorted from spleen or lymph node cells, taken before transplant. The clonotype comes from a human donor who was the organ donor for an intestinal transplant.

The CDR3 nucleotides are TGTGCCAGCAGCCGGGGACAGGGAGCTAACTATGGCTACACCTTC. It is translated as CASSRGQGANYGYTF. The chain couples TRBV6-5 to TRBJ1-2; 9 nucleotides match TRBD1. V shed 6 bases, J shed 0 bases, and the junction held 5 bases outside the gene matches. The CDR3 is 15 amino acids. Germline V gives CDR1 MNHEY, CDR2 SVGAGI.